The 10 T cell receptor beta chains given below trace back to one sample, sequenced in a study of T cell repertoires in cytomegalovirus infection. TCRdb used MiXCR to reprocess the reads, holding one entry per CDR3 protein. The data hold around 300,000 distinct CDR3 sequences, with roughly a fifth observed a single time. For these TCRs, the target antigens are not known. The sample was cultured PBMCs, taken from culture after CMV antigen stimulation. These receptors all stem from a human donor in good health (CMV status not recorded). Some clones in this sample may be carry-over from other donors' samples.

This clonotype was seen many times. The CDR3 reads CASSLVFTPSSYEQYF. For the CDR3, the DNA is TGTGCCAGCAGTTTAGTTTTCACCCCAAGCTCCTACGAGCAGTACTTC. The V and J genes are TRBV28 and TRBJ2-7; D gene uncertain. Trimming took 2 bases from V and 0 from J, leaving 14 bases between them. The CDR3 totals 16 residues. Looked up from germline, CDR1 is MDHEN and CDR2 is SYDVKM.

The chain combines TRBV18 with TRBJ2-1, with TRBD2 matching 10 bases. J lost 6 bases, V lost 8 bases, and 7 bases had no gene match. In germline, CDR1 is KGHSH, CDR2 LQKENI. The CDR3 is made up of 14 amino acids. This CDR3 reads CASLPGTSVNEQFF. The CDR3 DNA follows: TGTGCCAGCCTTCCCGGGACTAGCGTCAATGAGCAGTTCTTC.

The V and J genes are TRBV14 and TRBJ1-1; weak D call: TRBD1 (5 bases). Germline lookup yields CDR1 SGHDN and CDR2 FVKESK. V lost 5 bases to trimming and J lost 5 bases, with 15 bases between them. CDR3 size: 14 residues. In DNA form, the CDR3 reads TGTGCCAGCAGCGCCGGGGGTATGTGGACTGAAGCTTTCTTT. Protein sequence: CASSAGGMWTEAFF.

The V gene is TRBV5-1, the J gene TRBJ2-3; D possibly corresponds to TRBD1 (6 bases). Germline CDR1 and CDR2: SGHRS and YFSETQ. The CDR3 is made up of 14 amino acids. V lost 3 bases and J 2 bases, leaving 10 bases between the germline ends. CDR3 sequence reads: CASSSGTNTDTQYF. DNA of the CDR3: TGCGCCAGCAGCTCCGGGACAAACACAGATACGCAGTATTTT.

This chain links TRBV4-2 with TRBJ2-7; either TRBD1 or TRBD2 may supply D (6 bases each). The CDR3 runs to 18 residues. V was pared by 0 bases and J by 3 bases, with 21 bases between. Germline loops: CDR1 LGHNA, CDR2 YNFKEQ. This chain's CDR3 is CASSQDLGGAELYYEQYF. The CDR3 DNA follows: TGTGCCAGCAGCCAAGATCTCGGGGGCGCAGAATTATACTACGAGCAGTACTTC.

The chain couples TRBV6-1 to TRBJ1-5; D is undetermined. Deletions cut 6 bases from V and 7 bases from J, with 13 bases between. The CDR3 loop spans 13 amino acids. CDR1 MNHNS and CDR2 SASEGT come from the germline V gene. The CDR3 loop is CASRPKGRQPQHF. In DNA, the CDR3 is TGTGCCAGCAGACCGAAAGGTCGGCAGCCCCAGCATTTT.

This clonotype showed up many times. This chain joins TRBV7-6 and TRBJ2-2; D remains ambiguous. V shed 5 bases and J shed 8 bases, with 9 bases lying between them. The germline gives CDR1 SGHVS, CDR2 FNYEAQ. The CDR3 is 12 residues long. CDR3 region: CASSLISGELFF. Written as DNA, the CDR3 is TGTGCCAGCAGCCTGATCTCTGGGGAGCTGTTTTTT.

This clonotype was counted many times. The rearrangement joins TRBV19 to TRBJ2-1; D is possibly TRBD2 (5 bases). Looked up from germline, CDR1 is LNHDA and CDR2 is SQIVND (reference sequence). V dropped 3 bases and J dropped 6 bases, with 15 bases sitting between them. CDR3 length: 15 amino acids. This chain's CDR3 is CASSIFVRELNEQFF. Written as DNA, the CDR3 is TGTGCCAGTAGTATCTTTGTGAGGGAACTCAATGAGCAGTTCTTC. The full variable domain, rest sourced from reference TRBV19 and TRBJ2-1, is DGGITQSPKYLFRKEGQNVTLSCEQNLNHDAMYWYRQDPGQGLRLIYYSQIVNDFQKGDIAEGYSVSREKKESFPLTVTSAQKNPTAFYLCASSIFVRELNEQFFGPGTRLTVL.

The chain uses TRBV2 and TRBJ2-3, with 7 bases fitting TRBD1. The length of the CDR3 is 12 residues. Germline V CDR1 and CDR2: SNHLY, FYNNEI. J lost 9 bases, V lost 3 bases, and 3 bases had no gene match. CDR3 DNA: TGTGCCAGCAGTGACAGGGGGAACACGCAGTATTTT. This gives the protein CASSDRGNTQYF.

This clonotype occurred a few times. The chain uses TRBV12-3 or TRBV12-4 and TRBJ1-1; D remains unclear. V gave up 6 bases and J gave up 7 bases, with 15 bases separating them. The CDR3 runs to 13 residues. The CDR3 spells CASSSGLGVEAFF. The CDR3 nucleotides read TGTGCCAGCAGCTCAGGACTTGGAGTTGAAGCTTTCTTT.